This passage covers 18 T cell receptor beta chains from one sample sequenced in a study of blood T cells in healthy people across ages. Alongside a J-beta primer mix, a sample-barcoded 5' primer served in a second PCR lasting 7 to 11 cycles. From the 5' RACE reads, TCRdb called clonotypes with MiXCR, one entry per CDR3 protein. In the table there are over a million distinct CDR3 sequences, roughly 40% of which are singletons. The sample comprised blood. The origin of the receptors is a woman younger than 35 in good health.

V is TRBV6-6 and J is TRBJ2-5; no firm D call. CDR3 size: 14 residues. Germline CDR1 and CDR2: MNHNY and SVGAGI (reference sequence). V gave up 5 bases and J gave up 2 bases, with 12 bases separating them. The chain's CDR3 is CASSPTVQQETQYF. In DNA form, the CDR3 reads TGTGCCAGCAGTCCGACGGTGCAACAAGAGACCCAGTACTTC.

This clonotype occurred a few times. The chain combines TRBV6-5 with TRBJ1-2, with D uncertain. The V gene lost 2 bases and the J gene lost 8 bases, with 18 bases spanning the gap. Looked up from germline, CDR1 is MNHEY and CDR2 is SVGAGI. This CDR3 contains 15 residues. CDR3 nucleotides: TGTGCCAGCAGTTACGGTCGGATGGTGCCTAGCGGCTACACCTTC. Residues: CASSYGRMVPSGYTF.

This clonotype was seen only a few times. The chain recombines TRBV6-5 with TRBJ2-7, with TRBD2 matching 14 bases. CDR1 and CDR2 from the germline V gene are MNHEY and SVGAGI. V lost 5 bases and J lost 11; bases outside the gene matches: 8. The CDR3 runs to 14 residues. The CDR3 protein is CASSPGTSGGRKYF. The CDR3 coding sequence is TGTGCCAGCAGTCCCGGGACTAGCGGGGGTAGGAAGTACTTC.

V usage is TRBV5-1 and J usage is TRBJ2-5, with D perhaps matching TRBD2 (7 bases). V was trimmed by 3 bases and J by 0 bases, leaving 9 bases between them. In germline, CDR1 is SGHRS, CDR2 YFSETQ. The CDR3 has 14 residues. In DNA form, the CDR3 reads TGCGCCAGCAGCTGGGGGGGCAACCAAGAGACCCAGTACTTC. Protein product: CASSWGGNQETQYF.

This chain connects TRBV12-3 or TRBV12-4 to TRBJ2-1; 9 bases are shared with TRBD2. J gave up 2 bases and V 5 bases, and 7 bases lay outside the gene matches. The CDR3 spans 16 residues. CDR3 in DNA: TGTGCCAGCAGTGCTGGACTAGCGCGTACCTACAATGAGCAGTTCTTC. Its translation: CASSAGLARTYNEQFF.

The chain carries TRBV5-1 and TRBJ2-4, with TRBD2 identical over 7 bases. The J call may be in error: the DNA end matches TRBJ2-7 better. The CDR3 has 14 amino acids. Germline CDR1 and CDR2: SGHRS and YFSETQ. CDR3 amino acids: CASSLVTGGGEQYF. The CDR3 DNA follows: TGCGCCAGCAGCTTGGTAACGGGAGGAGGCGAGCAGTACTTC.

The rearrangement uses TRBV4-1 and TRBJ2-1; D is undetermined. Gene TRBJ2-7 matches the end of the DNA better, so the J call may be wrong. The germline V gene has CDR1 MGHRA and CDR2 YSYEKL. The CDR3 has 15 residues. The CDR3 sequence is CASSQEQSSYNEQYF. The CDR3 nucleotides are TGCGCCAGCAGCCAAGAACAGAGCTCCTACAATGAGCAGTACTTC.

With respect to this clonotype: One junction end does not reproduce the germline sequence, and a read error may be involved. V gene TRBV27 combines with J gene TRBJ1-2; D perhaps matches TRBD1 (5 bases). The germline V gene has CDR1 MNHEY and CDR2 SMNVEV (reference sequence). The CDR3 has 14 amino acids. The CDR3 sequence is CTSSSSGANYGYTF. CDR3 coding DNA: TGTACCAGCAGTTCCTCCGGGGCCAACTATGGCTACACCTTC.

There are a few counts of this clonotype. This chain connects TRBV20-1 to TRBJ1-1; D not certain. Per the germline V gene, CDR1 is DFQATT and CDR2 is SNEGSKA (reference sequence). V was pared by 3 bases and J by 8 bases, with 13 bases between. The CDR3 loop spans 12 amino acids. The CDR3 nucleotides read TGCAGTGCTAGGAACACCCTGACCGAAGCTTTCTTT. Its translation is CSARNTLTEAFF.

This clonotype was seen only once. This rearrangement joins TRBV21-1 to TRBJ2-3; TRBD2, the D gene given by the table, was not confirmed from the DNA. TRBV21-1 is tagged as a pseudogene. The CDR3 spans 20 residues. This CDR3 is CAGISQIGTSGGASPDTQYF. The DNA of the CDR3 is TGTGCCGGCATCTCACAAATCGGGACTAGCGGGGGGGCCTCCCCAGATACGCAGTATTTT.

The CDR3 DNA reads TGTGCCAGCTCAACCGCGGAGGCAGCCAGGCAAGAGACCCAGTACTTC. Protein: CASSTAEAARQETQYF. This chain joins TRBV28 and TRBJ2-5; weak D call: TRBD2 (5 bases). This CDR3 contains 16 residues. V lost 8 bases, J lost 2 bases, and 21 bases lay in between. The V gene's germline CDR1 is MDHEN and CDR2 SYDVKM.

This chain connects TRBV6-1 to TRBJ2-1; D call uncertain. V shed 8 bases and J shed 9 bases, with 11 bases lying between them. Germline V gives CDR1 MNHNS, CDR2 SASEGT. This CDR3 has 11 amino acids. Here the CDR3 DNA reads TGTGCCAGCCAACAAAGTGGTGAGCAGTTCTTC. This encodes CASQQSGEQFF.

The J gene is TRBJ2-1, the V gene TRBV6-4, with D perhaps matching TRBD1 or TRBD2 (5 bases each). Germline CDR1 is MRHNA and CDR2 is SNTAGT. This CDR3 contains 15 residues. The V end was cut by 0 bases, the J end by 2 bases, with 8 bases between. The CDR3 reads CASSDSGRAYNEQFF. CDR3 bases: TGTGCCAGCAGTGACTCGGGGCGGGCCTACAATGAGCAGTTCTTC.

Concerning this clonotype itself: Germline is not matched at one junction end, which may reflect a read error. The genes are TRBV7-7 and TRBJ2-2, with D tentatively TRBD1 (6 bases). This CDR3 spans 19 amino acids. CDR1 and CDR2 (germline): SSHAT, FNYEAQ (reference sequence). The CDR3 loop reads CASSFPQGSNAPNTGELFF. In DNA form, the CDR3 reads TGTGCTAGCAGCTTTCCACAGGGTTCAAACGCCCCGAACACCGGGGAGCTGTTTTTT.

This clonotype has more than one count but fewer than ten. This chain uses TRBV4-1 with TRBJ2-7; possible D gene TRBD2, 6 bases. Germline lookup yields CDR1 MGHRA and CDR2 YSYEKL. V lost 0 bases to trimming and J lost 3 bases, with 12 bases between them. The CDR3 runs to 15 residues. CDR3 amino acids: CASSQDTPSVYEQYF. In nucleotides, the CDR3 is TGCGCCAGCAGCCAAGATACCCCTAGCGTCTACGAGCAGTACTTC.

This clonotype turned up a few times. The chain employs TRBV27 and TRBJ2-1; D not resolved. The germline gives CDR1 MNHEY, CDR2 SMNVEV (reference sequence). This CDR3 comprises 13 residues. V dropped 2 bases and J dropped 6 bases, with 8 bases sitting between them. The CDR3 sequence is CASSLLLSNEQFF. The CDR3 DNA reads TGTGCCAGCAGTTTACTCTTATCCAATGAGCAGTTCTTC.

The rearrangement links TRBV29-1 to TRBJ1-2; D is possibly TRBD1 (5 bases). This CDR3 is 15 amino acids long. V was pared by 2 bases and J by 2 bases, with 15 bases between. Germline V gene data show CDR1 as SQVTM and CDR2 as ANQGSEA. CDR3 DNA: TGCAGCGTTGAAAGGTCTGGGGCGCCGAACTATGGCTACACCTTC. Its protein is CSVERSGAPNYGYTF.

CDR3 region: CASSVGTGNYGYTF. CDR3 DNA sequence: TGTGCCAGCAGTGTGGGGACGGGGAACTATGGCTACACCTTC. The genes are TRBV27 and TRBJ1-2; weak D call: TRBD1 (5 bases). V was trimmed by 5 bases and J by 2 bases, leaving 12 bases between them. The germline CDR1 and CDR2 sequences are MNHEY and SMNVEV (reference sequence). The length of the CDR3 is 14 residues.